These 21 T cell receptor beta chains came from one sample sequenced in a study of T-cell reconstitution after alpha-beta-depleted transplantation in children. TCRbeta library preparation incorporated unique molecular identifiers. MiXCR was run by TCRdb on the PCR reads, yielding one entry per CDR3 protein. The sample yields 81,000 or so distinct CDR3 sequences, around 15% seen once. Here the sequenced sample was PBMCs, mostly from graft donor cells, taken 180 days after TCRalphabeta/CD19-depleted stem cell transplant. Receptors were obtained from a male patient under 10 years old who had a stem cell transplant for acute lymphoblastic leukemia, so the T cells may come from the graft donor.

The V and J genes are TRBV20-1 and TRBJ2-3; D possibly corresponds to TRBD2 (6 bases). The CDR3 has 16 residues. V gave up 6 bases and J gave up 1 base, with 20 bases separating them. Germline V CDR1 and CDR2: DFQATT, SNEGSKA (reference sequence). The CDR3 DNA reads TGCAGTGCCCCACCGTTGGATCCGGGGGGCACAGATACGCAGTATTTT. This translates into CSAPPLDPGGTDTQYF.

The chain links TRBV6-1 to TRBJ1-6; the match to TRBD1 covers 7 bases. V was clipped by 6 bases and J by 0 bases; unmatched bases: 2. The CDR3 has 15 amino acids. Per germline, CDR1 MNHNS and CDR2 SASEGT. The CDR3, as DNA: TGTGCCAGCAGGGGGGACAGCTCCTATAATTCACCCCTCCACTTT. Protein product: CASRGDSSYNSPLHF.

This rearrangement joins TRBV11-2 to TRBJ1-1; TRBD1 matches at 8 bases. CDR1 is SGHAT, CDR2 FQNNGV, per germline. This CDR3 contains 13 residues. The ends lost 5 bases at V and 7 bases at J; junction bases unmatched: 6. The CDR3 spells CASSPDRVHEAFF. CDR3 nucleotide sequence: TGTGCCAGCAGCCCGGACAGGGTGCATGAAGCTTTCTTT.

There are a few counts of this clonotype. The rearrangement uses TRBV4-3 and TRBJ1-1; 11 bases map to TRBD1. Germline V gives CDR1 LGHNA, CDR2 YSLEER. V shed 4 bases, J shed 2 bases, and the junction held 3 bases outside the gene matches. This CDR3 is built from 15 residues. CDR3 bases: TGCGCCAGCAGCCGAGGACAGGGGGCTAACACTGAAGCTTTCTTT. It specifies CASSRGQGANTEAFF.

This clonotype was detected only a few times. The V call is TRBV18, the J call TRBJ1-6; D uncertain. The V and J ends lost 6 bases and 5 bases respectively, with 14 bases between them. In germline, CDR1 is KGHSH, CDR2 LQKENI. CDR3 length: 15 residues. The CDR3 sequence is CASSTETRNNSPLHF. The CDR3 DNA is TGTGCCAGCTCGACCGAGACACGGAATAATTCACCCCTCCACTTT.

This chain uses TRBV29-1 with TRBJ1-2, with D possibly TRBD1 on 6 matching bases. Germline CDR1 is SQVTM and CDR2 is ANQGSEA. The CDR3 sequence is 11 residues long. The ends were cut back, 7 bases at V and 3 bases at J, with 9 bases in the middle. The CDR3 nucleotides read TGCAGCGCCCAGGGGCACTATGGCTACACCTTC. This translates into CSAQGHYGYTF.

This CDR3 reads CASSQRGNSPLHF. The CDR3 coding sequence is TGTGCCAGCAGCCAACGGGGAAATTCACCCCTCCACTTT. The chain employs TRBV3-1 and TRBJ1-6; D unresolved. CDR1 and CDR2 (germline): LGHDT, YNNKEL (reference sequence). This CDR3 is 13 amino acids long. V was pared by 2 bases and J by 7 bases, with 6 bases between.

The chain has TRBV20-1 and TRBJ1-1; D ambiguous. The CDR3 contains 13 residues. Trimming stripped 2 bases from V and 0 bases from J, with 7 bases between. Germline values: CDR1 DFQATT, CDR2 SNEGSKA (reference sequence). CDR3: CSARQDLNTEAFF. CDR3 nucleotides: TGCAGTGCTAGACAGGACCTGAACACTGAAGCTTTCTTT.

J is TRBJ1-1 and V is TRBV20-1; D remains ambiguous. CDR3 length: 13 residues. V lost 3 bases and J lost 4, with 12 bases in between. Germline CDR1 reads DFQATT; CDR2 reads SNEGSKA (reference sequence). The CDR3 coding sequence is TGCAGTGCTAGTCGGGTTGGTAGCACTGAAGCTTTCTTT. Translating gives CSASRVGSTEAFF.

The rearrangement uses TRBV2 and TRBJ2-7, with TRBD2 as a possible D gene (6 bases). This CDR3 region has 15 residues. Germline V lookup: CDR1 SNHLY, CDR2 FYNNEI. The V and J ends lost 5 bases and 2 bases respectively, with 16 bases between them. CDR3 residues: CASSFSGTRTYEQYF. CDR3 in DNA: TGTGCCAGCAGTTTTTCCGGGACTCGTACCTACGAGCAGTACTTC.

This chain joins TRBV7-8 and TRBJ2-2; TRBD1 might be the D (5 bases). This CDR3 spans 14 amino acids. Germline-derived CDR1 and CDR2 are SGHVS and FQNEAQ. V lost 2 bases to trimming and J lost 6 bases, with 10 bases between them. Written as DNA, the CDR3 is TGTGCCAGCAGCTTAAGGGGCATGGCCGGGGAGCTGTTTTTT. It translates to CASSLRGMAGELFF.

The sample holds a few counts of this clonotype. V gene TRBV5-5 combines with J gene TRBJ2-5, with 12 nucleotides matching TRBD2. The CDR3 sequence is 16 residues long. Per germline, CDR1 SGHKS and CDR2 YYEKEE (reference sequence). The trim removed 3 bases at V and 7 bases at J, leaving 10 bases unmatched. CDR3 nucleotide sequence: TGTGCCAGCAGCTCCCCTAGCGGGGGGGACCGAGGGACCCAGTACTTC. It codes for CASSSPSGGDRGTQYF.

In DNA form, the CDR3 reads TGTGCCAGCAGTTCGCCGGGACAGGGACTCGAGCAGTACTTC. Amino acid sequence: CASSSPGQGLEQYF. The chain carries TRBV27 and TRBJ2-7; 9 bases align to TRBD1. The CDR3 length is 14 residues. The germline gives CDR1 MNHEY, CDR2 SMNVEV (reference sequence). V was clipped by 4 bases and J by 6 bases; unmatched bases: 7.

V gene TRBV7-7 combines with J gene TRBJ2-2, with a possible D match to TRBD2 (6 bases). The CDR3 runs to 12 residues. Trimming cost V 6 bases and J 7 bases, with 9 bases left between them. Germline loops: CDR1 SSHAT, CDR2 FNYEAQ (reference sequence). DNA of the CDR3: TGTGCCAGCAGGGCCGGGAGCGGGGAGCTGTTTTTT. Translation: CASRAGSGELFF. Looking up the rest from reference TRBV7-7 and TRBJ2-2 gives the full variable domain: GAGVSQSPRYKVTKRGQDVTLRCDPISSHATLYWYQQALGQGPEFLTYFNYEAQPDKSGLPSDRFSAERPEGSISTLTIQRTEQRDSAMYRCASRAGSGELFFGEGSRLTVL.

The CDR3 DNA sequence: TGTGCCAGCAGCTCACCCGACCGGGAAGGCTACACCTTC. Residues: CASSSPDREGYTF. The J gene is TRBJ1-2, the V gene TRBV5-6, with no clear D. Trimming removed 3 bases at V and 8 bases at J, with 14 bases between. CDR1 SGHDT and CDR2 YYEEEE come from the germline V gene. The CDR3 has 13 amino acids.

This clonotype was recorded many times. The chain is built from TRBV6-5 and TRBJ2-4; D is unresolved. The germline V gene has CDR1 MNHEY and CDR2 SVGAGI. V was pared by 0 bases and J by 0 bases, with 6 bases between. The CDR3 loop spans 15 amino acids. The CDR3 bases are TGTGCCAGCAGTTACTCGAAAATAGCCAAAAACATTCAGTACTTC. Translation gives CASSYSKIAKNIQYF.

The chain uses TRBV5-6 and TRBJ2-7; D is undetermined. Germline CDR1 SGHDT, CDR2 YYEEEE. V gave up 0 bases and J gave up 3 bases, with 7 bases separating them. This CDR3 is 13 amino acids long. CDR3 DNA sequence: TGTGCCAGCAGCTTGGACAGTTACTACGAGCAGTACTTC. It specifies CASSLDSYYEQYF. The full variable domain, in which reference TRBV5-6 and TRBJ2-7 provide the parts outside the CDR3, is DAGVTQSPTHLIKTRGQQVTLRCSPKSGHDTVSWYQQALGQGPQFIFQYYEEEERQRGNFPDRFSGHQFPNYSSELNVNALLLGDSALYLCASSLDSYYEQYFGPGTRLTVT.

The chain joins TRBV7-2 to TRBJ1-5, with D possibly being TRBD1 (6 bases). Germline loops: CDR1 SGHTA, CDR2 FQGNSA. V lost 2 bases and J lost 2, with 16 bases in between. The CDR3 loop spans 17 amino acids. CDR3 DNA: TGTGCCAGCAGCTTAACGACAGGCCCTGGGGGCAATCAGCCCCAGCATTTT. Translated, it gives CASSLTTGPGGNQPQHF.

V is TRBV20-1 and J is TRBJ2-1, with D unclear. The germline V gene has CDR1 DFQATT and CDR2 SNEGSKA (reference sequence). The ends were cut back, 5 bases at V and 4 bases at J, with 9 bases in the middle. The CDR3 has 12 amino acids. This CDR3 is CSAPDTYNEQFF. Here the CDR3 DNA reads TGCAGTGCTCCAGACACTTACAATGAGCAGTTCTTC.

The V call is TRBV18, the J call TRBJ1-1; the D gene is possibly TRBD1 (5 bases). CDR1 and CDR2 (germline): KGHSH, LQKENI. Trimming pared 3 bases from V and 1 base from J, leaving 15 bases between. The CDR3 covers 16 residues. CDR3 in amino acids: CASSPTGGHRNTEAFF. CDR3 nucleotides: TGTGCCAGCTCACCGACCGGCGGACACAGGAACACTGAAGCTTTCTTT.

The chain joins TRBV6-2 or TRBV6-3 to TRBJ2-7; unclear D gene. V dropped 2 bases and J dropped 4 bases, with 3 bases sitting between them. Germline CDR1 and CDR2: MNHEY and SVGEGT. The CDR3 is made up of 11 amino acids. DNA of the CDR3: TGTGCCAGCAGTTACCCTTACGAGCAGTACTTC. Protein product: CASSYPYEQYF.